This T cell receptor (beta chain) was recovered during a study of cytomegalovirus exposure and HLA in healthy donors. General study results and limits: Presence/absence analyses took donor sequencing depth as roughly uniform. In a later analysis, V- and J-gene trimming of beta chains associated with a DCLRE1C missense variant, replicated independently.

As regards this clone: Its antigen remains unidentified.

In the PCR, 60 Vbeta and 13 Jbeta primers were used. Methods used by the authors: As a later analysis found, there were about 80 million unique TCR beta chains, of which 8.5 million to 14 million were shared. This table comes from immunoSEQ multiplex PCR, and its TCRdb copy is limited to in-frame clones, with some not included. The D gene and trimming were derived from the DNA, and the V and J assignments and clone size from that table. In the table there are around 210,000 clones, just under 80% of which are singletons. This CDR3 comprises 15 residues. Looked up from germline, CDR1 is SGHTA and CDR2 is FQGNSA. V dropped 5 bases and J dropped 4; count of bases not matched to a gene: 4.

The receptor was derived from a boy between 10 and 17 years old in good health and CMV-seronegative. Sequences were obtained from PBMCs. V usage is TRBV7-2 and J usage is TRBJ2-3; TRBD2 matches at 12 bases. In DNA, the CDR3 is TGTGCCAGCAGCCCGACTAGCGGGGGCCCAGATACGCAGTATTTT. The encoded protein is CASSPTSGGPDTQYF.